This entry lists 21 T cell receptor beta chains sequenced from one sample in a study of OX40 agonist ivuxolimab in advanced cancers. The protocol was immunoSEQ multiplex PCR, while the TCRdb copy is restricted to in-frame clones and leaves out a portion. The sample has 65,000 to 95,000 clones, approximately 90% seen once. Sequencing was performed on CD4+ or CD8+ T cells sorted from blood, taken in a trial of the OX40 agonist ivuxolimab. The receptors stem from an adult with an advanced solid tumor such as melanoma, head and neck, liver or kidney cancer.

The CDR3 DNA reads as TGTGCCAGCAGCTCCAGCCCAGGCGGGAGGGTATACAATGAGCAGTTCTTC. This encodes CASSSSPGGRVYNEQFF. This sequence joins TRBV7-9 and TRBJ2-1, with 9 bases fitting TRBD2. V shed 4 bases and J 4 bases; nucleotides not matched to a gene: 11. Looked up from germline, CDR1 is SEHNR and CDR2 is FQNEAQ (reference sequence). The CDR3 consists of 17 residues.

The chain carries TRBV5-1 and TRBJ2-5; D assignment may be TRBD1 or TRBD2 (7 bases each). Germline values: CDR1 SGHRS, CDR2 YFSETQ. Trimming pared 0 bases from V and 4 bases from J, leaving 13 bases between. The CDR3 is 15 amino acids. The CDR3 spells CASSLAGGRAETQYF. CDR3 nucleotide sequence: TGCGCCAGCAGCTTGGCAGGGGGGAGGGCAGAGACCCAGTACTTC.

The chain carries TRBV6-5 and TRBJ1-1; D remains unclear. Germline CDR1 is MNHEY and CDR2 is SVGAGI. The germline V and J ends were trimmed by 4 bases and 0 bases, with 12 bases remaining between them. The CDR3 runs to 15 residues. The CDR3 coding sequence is TGTGCCAGCAGTTTCGGTTCGGTTATGAACACTGAAGCTTTCTTT. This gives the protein CASSFGSVMNTEAFF.

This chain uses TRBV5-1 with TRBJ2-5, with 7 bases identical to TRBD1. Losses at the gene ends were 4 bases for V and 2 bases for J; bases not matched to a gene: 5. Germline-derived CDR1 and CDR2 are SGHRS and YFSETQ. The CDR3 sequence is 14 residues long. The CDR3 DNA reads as TGCGCCAGCAGCCAACCGGGACAGCAAGAGACCCAGTACTTC. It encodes CASSQPGQQETQYF.

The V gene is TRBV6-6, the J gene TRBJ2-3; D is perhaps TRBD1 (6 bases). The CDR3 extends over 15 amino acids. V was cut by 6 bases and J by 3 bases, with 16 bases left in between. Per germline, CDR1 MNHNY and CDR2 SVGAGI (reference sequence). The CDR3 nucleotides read TGTGCCAGCAGACCTTCGGCAGGGGTGACAGATACGCAGTATTTT. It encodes CASRPSAGVTDTQYF.

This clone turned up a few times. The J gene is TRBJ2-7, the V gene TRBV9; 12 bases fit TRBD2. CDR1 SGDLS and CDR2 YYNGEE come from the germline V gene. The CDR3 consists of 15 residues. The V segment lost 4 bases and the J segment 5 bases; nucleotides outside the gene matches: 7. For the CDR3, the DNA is TGTGCCAGCAGCTCCTCTAGCGGGAGGGGTCACGAGCAGTACTTC. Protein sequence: CASSSSSGRGHEQYF.

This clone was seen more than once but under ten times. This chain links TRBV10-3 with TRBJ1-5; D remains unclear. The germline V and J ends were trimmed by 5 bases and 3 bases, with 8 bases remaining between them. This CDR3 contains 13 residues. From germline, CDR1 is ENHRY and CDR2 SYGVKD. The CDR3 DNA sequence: TGTGCCATCAGTCCCCTGATCAATCAGCCCCAGCATTTT. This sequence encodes CAISPLINQPQHF.

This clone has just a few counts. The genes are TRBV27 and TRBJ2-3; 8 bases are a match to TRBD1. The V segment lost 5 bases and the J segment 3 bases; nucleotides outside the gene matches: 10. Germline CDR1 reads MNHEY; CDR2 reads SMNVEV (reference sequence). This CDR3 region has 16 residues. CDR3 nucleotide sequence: TGTGCCAGCAGTCCCTTTCTGGACAGGGCAACAGATACGCAGTATTTT. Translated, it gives CASSPFLDRATDTQYF.

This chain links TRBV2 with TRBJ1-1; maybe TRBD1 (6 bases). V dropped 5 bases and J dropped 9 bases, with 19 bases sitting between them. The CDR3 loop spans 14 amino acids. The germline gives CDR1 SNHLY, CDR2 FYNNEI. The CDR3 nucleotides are TGTGCCAGCAGTATTACCGGGGGACAAACTAAAGCTTTCTTT. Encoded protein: CASSITGGQTKAFF.

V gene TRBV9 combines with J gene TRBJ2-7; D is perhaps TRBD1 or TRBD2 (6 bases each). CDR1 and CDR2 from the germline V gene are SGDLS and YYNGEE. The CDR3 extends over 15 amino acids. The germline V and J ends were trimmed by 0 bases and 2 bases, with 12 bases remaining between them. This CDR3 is CASSVAAGQAYEQYF. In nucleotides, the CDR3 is TGTGCCAGCAGCGTAGCCGCGGGACAAGCCTACGAGCAGTACTTC.

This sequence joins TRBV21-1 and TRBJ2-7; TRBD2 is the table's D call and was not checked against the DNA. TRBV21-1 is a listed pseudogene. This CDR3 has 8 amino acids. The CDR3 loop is CACREQYF. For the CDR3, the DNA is TGTGCCTGTCGGGAGCAGTACTTC.

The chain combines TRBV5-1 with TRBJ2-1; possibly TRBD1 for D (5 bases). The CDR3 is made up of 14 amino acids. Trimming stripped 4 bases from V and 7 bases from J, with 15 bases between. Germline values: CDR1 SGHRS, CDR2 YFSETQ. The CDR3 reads CASSQGLRSNEQFF. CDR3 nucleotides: TGCGCCAGCAGCCAGGGCCTCCGGTCTAATGAGCAGTTCTTC.

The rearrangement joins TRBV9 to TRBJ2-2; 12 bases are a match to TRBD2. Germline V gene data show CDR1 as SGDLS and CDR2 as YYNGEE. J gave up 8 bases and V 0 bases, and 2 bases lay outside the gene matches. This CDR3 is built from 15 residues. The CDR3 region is CASSVELAGGGELFF. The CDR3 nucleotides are TGTGCCAGCAGCGTAGAACTAGCGGGAGGAGGGGAGCTGTTTTTT. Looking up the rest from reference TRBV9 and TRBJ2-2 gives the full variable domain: DSGVTQTPKHLITATGQRVTLRCSPRSGDLSVYWYQQSLDQGLQFLIQYYNGEERAKGNILERFSAQQFPDLHSELNLSSLELGDSALYFCASSVELAGGGELFFGEGSRLTVL.

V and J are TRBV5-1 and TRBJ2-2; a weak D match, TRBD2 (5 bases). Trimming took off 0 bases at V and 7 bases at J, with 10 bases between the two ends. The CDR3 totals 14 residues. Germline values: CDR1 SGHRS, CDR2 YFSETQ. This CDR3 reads CASSLASLNGELFF. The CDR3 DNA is TGCGCCAGCAGCTTGGCTAGCTTAAACGGGGAGCTGTTTTTT.

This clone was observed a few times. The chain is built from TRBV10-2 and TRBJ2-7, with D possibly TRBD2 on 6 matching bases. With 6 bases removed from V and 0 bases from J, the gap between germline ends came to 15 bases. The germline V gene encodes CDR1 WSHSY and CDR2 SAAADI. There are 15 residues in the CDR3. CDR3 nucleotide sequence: TGCGCCAGCAGCGACCGGGACTTGAGCTCCTACGAGCAGTACTTC. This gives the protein CASSDRDLSSYEQYF.

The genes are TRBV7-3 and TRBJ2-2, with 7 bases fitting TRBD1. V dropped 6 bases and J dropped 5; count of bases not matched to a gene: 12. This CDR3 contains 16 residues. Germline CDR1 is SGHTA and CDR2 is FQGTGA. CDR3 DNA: TGTGCCAGCAGAAGGGGGCCTGAGGGAACTACCGGGGAGCTGTTTTTT. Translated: CASRRGPEGTTGELFF.

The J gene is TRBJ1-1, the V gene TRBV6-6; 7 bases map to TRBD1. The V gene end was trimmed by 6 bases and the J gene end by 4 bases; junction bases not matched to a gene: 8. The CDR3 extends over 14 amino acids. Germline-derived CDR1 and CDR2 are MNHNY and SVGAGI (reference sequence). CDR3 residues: CASRPTGVGTEAFF. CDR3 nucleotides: TGTGCCAGCAGGCCAACAGGGGTGGGCACTGAAGCTTTCTTT.

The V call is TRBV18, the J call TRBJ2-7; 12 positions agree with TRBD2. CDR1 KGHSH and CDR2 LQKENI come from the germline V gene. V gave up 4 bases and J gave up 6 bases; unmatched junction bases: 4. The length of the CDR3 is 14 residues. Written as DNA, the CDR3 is TGTGCCAGCTCACAAACTAGCGGGAGGTCCGAGCAGTACTTC. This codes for CASSQTSGRSEQYF.

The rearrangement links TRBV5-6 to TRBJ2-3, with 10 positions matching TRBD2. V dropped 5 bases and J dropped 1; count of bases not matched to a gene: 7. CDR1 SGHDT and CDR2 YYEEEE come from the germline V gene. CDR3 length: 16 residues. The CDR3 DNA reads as TGTGCCAGCAGTTCTTTTCTAGCGGGAGGCACAGATACGCAGTATTTT. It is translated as CASSSFLAGGTDTQYF.

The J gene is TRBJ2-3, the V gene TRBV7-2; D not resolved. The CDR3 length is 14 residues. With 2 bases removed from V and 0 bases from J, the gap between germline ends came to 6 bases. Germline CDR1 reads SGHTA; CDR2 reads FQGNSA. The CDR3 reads CASSLQLSTDTQYF. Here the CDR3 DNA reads TGTGCCAGCAGCTTACAGCTTAGCACAGATACGCAGTATTTT.

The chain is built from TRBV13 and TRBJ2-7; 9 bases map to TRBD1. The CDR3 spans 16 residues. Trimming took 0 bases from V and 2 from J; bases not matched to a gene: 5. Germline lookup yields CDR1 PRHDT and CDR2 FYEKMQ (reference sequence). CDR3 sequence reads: CASSLGSGQGTYEQYF. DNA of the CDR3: TGTGCCAGCAGCTTAGGCTCGGGACAGGGAACCTACGAGCAGTACTTC.